This T cell receptor beta chain was retrieved from a study of blood T cell repertoires in COVID-19. Study-wide background: Sources were T cells, B-cell-depleted T cells, or PBMCs; the material itself was cDNA or gDNA.

V lost 4 bases and J 5 bases, leaving 17 bases between the germline ends. This CDR3 spans 14 amino acids. Germline values: CDR1 SQVTM, CDR2 ANQGSEA. Sequencing was performed with immunoSEQ multiplex PCR; in TCRdb, only in-frame clones are kept and a portion is missing. Altogether about 80,000 clones are present, roughly four fifths being singletons, with the ten largest covering approximately 12%. Sequences were obtained from peripheral blood. The chain joins TRBV29-1 to TRBJ1-1, with D perhaps matching TRBD1 (5 bases). The sequence was collected from a man older than 75 with acute or convalescent COVID-19. The CDR3 DNA sequence: TGCAGCGTTGCGTGGGGAGGGGAGAGGACTGAAGCTTTCTTT. It specifies CSVAWGGERTEAFF.